This T cell receptor (beta chain) was recovered during a study of cytomegalovirus exposure and HLA in healthy donors. Findings and limits, study-wide: In vitro experiments confirmed that three CMV-associated chains were specific for CMV antigens. Per a later analysis, 15,000 to 20,000 TCR beta sequences showed association with HLA alleles at 0.05 false discovery rate. TCR beta sequences reportedly predicted most subjects' HLA-A and HLA-B alleles accurately.

In the PCR, 60 Vbeta and 13 Jbeta primers were used. Some clones are missing from TCRdb's copy, which holds only in-frame ones; the method was immunoSEQ multiplex PCR. The table lists a few hundred thousand clones, 70% to 85% of them singletons. This CDR3 is 16 amino acids long. The V gene's germline CDR1 is SGHRS and CDR2 YFSETQ. V was trimmed by 0 bases and J by 1 base, leaving 13 bases between them. About this clone itself: Its antigen remains unknown.

The sequence was collected from a woman aged 40 to 50 in good health and CMV-seronegative. V and J are TRBV5-1 and TRBJ2-5; maybe TRBD1 (6 bases). Input material: PBMCs. CDR3 in amino acids: CASSLATGQPQETQYF. The CDR3 DNA follows: TGCGCCAGCAGCTTGGCCACCGGACAGCCCCAAGAGACCCAGTACTTC.